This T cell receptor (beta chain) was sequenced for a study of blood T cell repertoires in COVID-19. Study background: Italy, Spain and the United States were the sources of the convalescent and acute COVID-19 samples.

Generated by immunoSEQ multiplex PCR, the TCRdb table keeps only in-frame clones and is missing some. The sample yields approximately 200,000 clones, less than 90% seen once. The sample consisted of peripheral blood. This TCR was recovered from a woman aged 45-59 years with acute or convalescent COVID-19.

The CDR3 sequence is CASSSSDRGSNQPQHF. Written as DNA, the CDR3 is TGTGCCAGTAGTTCTTCCGACAGGGGTAGCAATCAGCCCCAGCATTTT. This rearrangement joins TRBV19 to TRBJ1-5; 8 nucleotides agree with TRBD1. V lost 5 bases to trimming and J lost 0 bases; unmatched junction nucleotides: 6. The germline gives CDR1 LNHDA, CDR2 SQIVND (reference sequence). The CDR3 has 16 amino acids.